Shown below are 14 T cell receptor beta chains from a single sample sequenced in a study of T-cell reconstitution after alpha-beta-depleted transplantation in children listed by TCRdb under 2016. The library was made by PCR. For sequencing, an Illumina HiSeq 2500 was employed. TCR libraries were prepared with molecular barcoding, using unique molecular identifiers to normalize TCRbeta repertoire quantification. The raw public data were reprocessed by TCRdb itself: fastp quality trimming at Q25, MiXCR clonotype calling, in-frame beta chains only. Duplicate CDR3 protein sequences are folded into a single record with the most common DNA and genes. For this sample there are about 250,000 distinct CDR3 sequences; around 25% appear just once. The top ten clones comprise about 5% of the sample. The sample's treatment or condition label, decoded: allogeneic hematopoietic cell transplantation with graft depleted of TCRalphabeta T cells and CD19 B cells.

Source: PBMCs, mostly from graft donor cells, taken 360 days after TCRalphabeta/CD19-depleted stem cell transplant. Receptor source: a female patient aged 2-15 years who had a stem cell transplant for congenital amegakaryocytic thrombocytopenia, so the T cells may come from the graft donor.

This clonotype was found once. The genes are TRBV4-3 and TRBJ2-1; D unclear. The V and J ends lost 0 bases and 0 bases respectively, with 15 bases between them. CDR1 and CDR2 (germline): LGHNA, YSLEER. CDR3 length: 18 residues. CDR3 sequence reads: CASSQDVFGYRSYNEQFF. As DNA, the CDR3 is TGCGCCAGCAGCCAAGATGTTTTCGGATACCGCTCCTACAATGAGCAGTTCTTC.

J is TRBJ2-1 and V is TRBV5-8; a weak D match, TRBD2 (5 bases). The CDR3 is 17 amino acids. Germline V gives CDR1 SGHTS, CDR2 YDEGEE. Trimming took 0 bases from V and 0 from J, leaving 13 bases between them. CDR3 sequence reads: CASSLVWFGSSYNEQFF. CDR3 DNA sequence: TGTGCCAGCAGCTTGGTTTGGTTTGGGAGCTCCTACAATGAGCAGTTCTTC. The whole variable domain, remainder taken from reference TRBV5-8 and TRBJ2-1, is EAGVTQSPTHLIKTRGQQATLRCSPISGHTSVYWYQQALGLGLQFLLWYDEGEERNRGNFPPRFSGRQFPNYSSELNVNALELEDSALYLCASSLVWFGSSYNEQFFGPGTRLTVL.

The chain combines TRBV12-3 or TRBV12-4 with TRBJ2-3; 9 nucleotides align to TRBD2. V was pared by 5 bases and J by 6 bases, with 6 bases of the junction left unmatched. The CDR3 loop spans 14 amino acids. This CDR3 is CASSAAGGADTQYF. The CDR3, as DNA: TGTGCCAGCAGTGCAGCGGGGGGTGCGGATACGCAGTATTTT.

In its sample, this clonotype was seen many times. The rearrangement uses TRBV28 and TRBJ1-2; 7 bases fit TRBD1. V was clipped by 3 bases and J by 6 bases; unmatched bases: 13. CDR1 is MDHEN and CDR2 is SYDVKM in the germline V gene. The CDR3 has 16 amino acids. CDR3: CASSFLAGGIYDGYTF. CDR3 nucleotide sequence: TGTGCCAGCAGTTTTCTGGCAGGGGGAATATATGATGGCTACACCTTC.

The chain uses TRBV5-1 and TRBJ1-1; TRBD1 matches 7 bases. The CDR3 totals 14 residues. CDR1 is SGHRS, CDR2 YFSETQ, per germline. The J segment lost 11 bases and the V segment lost 5 bases, leaving 15 bases of the junction unmatched. The CDR3 region is CASSLLISDREAFF. DNA for the CDR3: TGCGCCAGCAGTTTGCTGATTTCAGACAGGGAGGCTTTCTTT.

The chain carries TRBV5-1 and TRBJ2-5; 9 nucleotides line up with TRBD1. CDR3 size: 14 residues. Germline lookup yields CDR1 SGHRS and CDR2 YFSETQ. J lost 5 bases, V lost 4 bases, and 6 bases had no gene match. The CDR3: CASSGRDRAETQYF. The CDR3 coding sequence is TGCGCCAGCAGCGGACGGGACAGGGCTGAGACCCAGTACTTC. Combining the CDR3 with reference TRBV5-1 and TRBJ2-5 gives the whole variable domain KAGVTQTPRYLIKTRGQQVTLSCSPISGHRSVSWYQQTPGQGLQFLFEYFSETQRNKGNFPGRFSGRQFSNSRSEMNVSTLELGDSALYLCASSGRDRAETQYFGPGTRLLVL.

The sample holds a few counts of this clonotype. This rearrangement joins TRBV20-1 to TRBJ1-4, with a tentative D call TRBD1 (5 bases). The CDR3 spans 15 residues. CDR1 DFQATT and CDR2 SNEGSKA come from the germline V gene (reference sequence). V was shortened by 7 bases and J by 7 bases, with 22 bases between the two germline ends. CDR3 sequence (DNA): TGCAGTGGCCTAGGGACGGGCGAGTTGGGTGAAAAACTGTTTTTT. Its translation: CSGLGTGELGEKLFF.

The CDR3 nucleotides read TGTGCCAGCAGTTTCGCCAGAGACGGCTACACCTTC. It encodes CASSFARDGYTF. The chain combines TRBV28 with TRBJ1-2, with D hard to call. The germline V and J ends were trimmed by 3 bases and 8 bases, with 10 bases remaining between them. The length of the CDR3 is 12 residues. CDR1 is MDHEN and CDR2 is SYDVKM in the germline V gene.

This clonotype has more than one count but fewer than ten. The CDR3 DNA reads as TGCGCCAGCAGCCAAGATCTGACAGGGTTCGACACTGAAGCTTTCTTT. Translating it yields CASSQDLTGFDTEAFF. The chain combines TRBV4-3 with TRBJ1-1, with TRBD1 identical over 7 bases. The CDR3 totals 16 residues. J was trimmed by 3 bases and V by 0 bases; bases with no gene match: 7. The germline V gene encodes CDR1 LGHNA and CDR2 YSLEER.

This chain links TRBV14 with TRBJ2-1; D is unclear. Per the germline V gene, CDR1 is SGHDN and CDR2 is FVKESK. The germline V and J ends were trimmed by 2 bases and 9 bases, with 17 bases remaining between them. The CDR3 is made up of 15 amino acids. The CDR3, as DNA: TGTGCCAGCAGCCAATTGCTAGTCGGTAAACGTGAGCAGTTCTTC. Encoded protein: CASSQLLVGKREQFF.

This clonotype was seen a handful of times. The chain combines TRBV21-1 with TRBJ2-2; TRBD1, the D gene given by the table, was not confirmed from the DNA. TRBV21-1 is a recognized pseudogene. The CDR3 has 17 residues. The CDR3 coding sequence is TGTGCCAGCAAGGGGGGGATAGGATGTATGGACACCGGGGAGCTGTTTTTT. It is translated as CASKGGIGCMDTGELFF.

This chain connects TRBV4-3 to TRBJ1-2; TRBD1 matches 7 bases. Germline assignment: CDR1 LGHNA and CDR2 YSLEER. The V segment lost 1 base and the J segment 10 bases; nucleotides outside the gene matches: 6. This CDR3 is built from 13 residues. The CDR3, as DNA: TGCGCCAGCAGCCAAGCTCCAGGGGGAGACTACACCTTC. Protein: CASSQAPGGDYTF.

The chain links TRBV12-3 or TRBV12-4 to TRBJ1-5; D is possibly TRBD1 (6 bases). V lost 6 bases to trimming and J lost 6 bases, with 18 bases between them. CDR3 length: 15 amino acids. The CDR3 bases are TGTGCCAGCAGACGCTCGACAGGATCGGGTCAGCCCCAGCATTTT. It yields the protein CASRRSTGSGQPQHF.

Notes on this clonotype: Just one base apart from a much larger clone, this may be a read error. The chain links TRBV28 to TRBJ1-1; D gene unclear. From germline, CDR1 is MDHEN and CDR2 SYDVKM. The CDR3 spans 14 residues. Trimming removed 6 bases from V and 1 base from J, with 12 bases in between. Here the CDR3 reads CASSSLAENTEAFF. CDR3 nucleotides: TGTGCCAGCAGCTCCCTTGCGGAGAACACTGAAGCTTTCTTT. The whole variable domain, remainder taken from reference TRBV28 and TRBJ1-1, is DVKVTQSSRYLVKRTGEKVFLECVQDMDHENMFWYRQDPGLGLRLIYFSYDVKMKEKGDIPEGYSVSREKKERFSLILESASTNQTSMYLCASSSLAENTEAFFGQGTRLTVV.